The table lists the clone carrying this TCR beta chain with a count of one. The antigen remains undetermined. This CDR3 has 13 amino acids. Germline lookup yields CDR1 SGHNT and CDR2 YENEEA. Trimming took off 5 bases at V and 3 bases at J, with 8 bases between the two ends. This entry belongs to a study of vaccination effects on CD4 cells after COVID-19. Libraries were prepared by immunoSEQ multiplex PCR; TCRdb keeps only in-frame clonotypes and omits some of them. The profile shows 40,000 to 50,000 clones, approximately 70% of them singletons. Broader study findings: Most post-vaccine spike-reactive clones in convalescents were new, not infection-derived. Both infection-induced and vaccine-induced clones contracted markedly at late post-vaccination timepoints.

Prior to sequencing, the ViraFEST assay stimulated PBMC with viral peptide pools, which expanded the antigen-specific CD4+ T cells. Subsequent to a culture period of more than 9 days, CD4+ T cells were isolated. The person's infection with SARS-CoV-2, confirmed by PCR, took place between March and December 2020. The sequence came from a human donor who had a prior SARS-CoV-2 infection. V is TRBV11-3 and J is TRBJ1-5, with a tentative D call TRBD1 (6 bases). The specimen was CD4+ T cells from PBMCs cultured with a peptide pool, collected before COVID-19 vaccination. The CDR3, as DNA: TGTGCCAGCAGCCAGGGGACCAATCAGCCCCAGCATTTT. Encoded protein: CASSQGTNQPQHF.